One T cell receptor (beta chain) is described in this entry. No antigen is known for it. The data were produced by immunoSEQ multiplex PCR, yet TCRdb's version contains in-frame clones alone and is incomplete. The sample holds around 170,000 clones, roughly 91% seen once. J was trimmed by 4 bases and V by 5 bases; bases with no gene match: 3. The germline gives CDR1 MDHEN, CDR2 SYDVKM. The CDR3 spans 16 residues. The data originate from a study of T cell responses to AZD1222 COVID-19 vaccine. Study details: It was second doses at about 4 or about 12 weeks that were pooled.

Study findings and constraints: Unmutated variant regions are reportedly targeted by nearly half of spike-specific TCRs. Spike regions recognized by vaccine-associated CD4 TCRs spanned the protein, led by 160-218 and 743-854. The donors showed a predominance of white British ancestry and of females, with possible underestimation of clonal diversity.

The sequenced sample was peripheral blood, obtained on day 0 of AZD1222 vaccination. The genes are TRBV28 and TRBJ2-2; 14 bases are shared with TRBD2. This TCR was recovered from an adult in good health. CDR3 loop: CASSPGLAGATGELFF. The CDR3 DNA reads as TGTGCCAGCAGTCCGGGACTAGCGGGAGCCACCGGGGAGCTGTTTTTT.